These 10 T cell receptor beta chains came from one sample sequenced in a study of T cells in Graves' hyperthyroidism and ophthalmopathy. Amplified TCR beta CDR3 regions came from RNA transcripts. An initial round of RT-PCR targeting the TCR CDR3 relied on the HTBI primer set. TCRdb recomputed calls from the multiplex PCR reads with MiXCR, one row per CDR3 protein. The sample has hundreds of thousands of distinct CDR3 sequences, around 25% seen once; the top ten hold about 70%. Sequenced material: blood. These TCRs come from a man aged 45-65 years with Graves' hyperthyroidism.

In nucleotides, the CDR3 is TGTGCCAGCGATCGTACGACGGGAGTGAGTCCCTACGAGCAGTACTTC. Translated: CASDRTTGVSPYEQYF. V gene TRBV7-9 combines with J gene TRBJ2-7, with D possibly matching TRBD2 (6 bases). Trimming removed 8 bases from V and 2 bases from J, with 22 bases in between. The CDR3 extends over 16 amino acids. CDR1 and CDR2 (germline): SEHNR, FQNEAQ (reference sequence).

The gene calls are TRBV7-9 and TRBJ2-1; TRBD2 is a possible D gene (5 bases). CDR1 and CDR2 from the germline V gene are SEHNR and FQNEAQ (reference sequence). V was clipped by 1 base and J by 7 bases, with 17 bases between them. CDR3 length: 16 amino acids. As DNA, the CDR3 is TGTGCCAGCAGCTTAGGTGCGGGCCTACGACGGAATGAGCAGTTCTTC. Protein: CASSLGAGLRRNEQFF.

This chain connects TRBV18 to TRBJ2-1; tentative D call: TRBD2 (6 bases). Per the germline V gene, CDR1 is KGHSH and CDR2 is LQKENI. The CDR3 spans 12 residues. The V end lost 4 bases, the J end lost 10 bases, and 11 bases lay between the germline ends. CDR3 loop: CASSLTSREQFF. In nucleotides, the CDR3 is TGTGCCAGCTCACTCACTAGCAGGGAGCAGTTCTTC.

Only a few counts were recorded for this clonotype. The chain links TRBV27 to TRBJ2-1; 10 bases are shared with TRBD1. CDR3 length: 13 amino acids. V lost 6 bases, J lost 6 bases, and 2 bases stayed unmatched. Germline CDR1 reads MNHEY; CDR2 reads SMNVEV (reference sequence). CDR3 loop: CASRGTGANEQFF. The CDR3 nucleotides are TGTGCCAGCAGGGGGACAGGGGCCAATGAGCAGTTCTTC.

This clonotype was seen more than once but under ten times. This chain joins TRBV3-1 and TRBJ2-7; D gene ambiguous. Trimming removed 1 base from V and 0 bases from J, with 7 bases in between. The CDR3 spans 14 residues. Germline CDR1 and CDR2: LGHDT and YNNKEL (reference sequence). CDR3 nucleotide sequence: TGTGCCAGCAGCCAAGGCGGCCTCTCCTACGAGCAGTACTTC. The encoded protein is CASSQGGLSYEQYF.

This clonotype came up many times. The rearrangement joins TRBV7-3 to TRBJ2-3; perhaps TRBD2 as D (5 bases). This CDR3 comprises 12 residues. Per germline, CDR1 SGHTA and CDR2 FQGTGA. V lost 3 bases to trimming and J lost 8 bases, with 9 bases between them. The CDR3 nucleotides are TGTGCCAGCAGCTTGGCAGAGGGTACGCAGTATTTT. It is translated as CASSLAEGTQYF.

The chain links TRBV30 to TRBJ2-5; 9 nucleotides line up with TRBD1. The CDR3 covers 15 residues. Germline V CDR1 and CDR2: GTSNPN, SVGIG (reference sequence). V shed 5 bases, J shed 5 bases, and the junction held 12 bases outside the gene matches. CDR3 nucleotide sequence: TGTGCCTGGGCCCCCGGGACAGGGAGGGAGGAGACCCAGTACTTC. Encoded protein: CAWAPGTGREETQYF.

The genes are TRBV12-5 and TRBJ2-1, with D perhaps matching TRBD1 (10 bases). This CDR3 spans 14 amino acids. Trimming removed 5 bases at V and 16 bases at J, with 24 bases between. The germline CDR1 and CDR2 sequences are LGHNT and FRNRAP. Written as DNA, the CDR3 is TGTGCTAGTGGTGACGGGACAGGGGCTAGCGGGAAATTCTTC. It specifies CASGDGTGASGKFF. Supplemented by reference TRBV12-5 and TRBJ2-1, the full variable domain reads DARVTQTPRHKVTEMGQEVTMRCQPILGHNTVFWYRQTMMQGLELLAYFRNRAPLDDSGMPKDRFSAEMPDATLATLKIQPSEPRDSAVYFCASGDGTGASGKFFGPGTRLTVL.

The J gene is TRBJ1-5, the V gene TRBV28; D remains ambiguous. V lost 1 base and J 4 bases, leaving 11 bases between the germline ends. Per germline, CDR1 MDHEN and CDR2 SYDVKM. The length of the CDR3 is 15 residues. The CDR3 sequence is CASSLSAGGNQPQHF. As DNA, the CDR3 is TGTGCCAGCAGTTTATCCGCCGGCGGGAATCAGCCCCAGCATTTT.

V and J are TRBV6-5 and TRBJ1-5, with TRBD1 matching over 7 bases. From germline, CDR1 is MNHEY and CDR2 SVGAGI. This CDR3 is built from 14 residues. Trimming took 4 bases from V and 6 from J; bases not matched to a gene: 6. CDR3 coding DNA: TGTGCCAGCAGTTTTTCGACAGGGATTCAGCCCCAGCATTTT. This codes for CASSFSTGIQPQHF.